These T cell receptor beta chains were read from a single sample in a study of response to subunit inactivated influenza vaccine. In TCRdb, the RT-PCR reads were re-called with MiXCR into one record per CDR3 protein. The profile shows 550,000 to 650,000 distinct CDR3 sequences, approximately 12% of them singletons. Material: PBMCs from blood, obtained on the day of vaccination. These receptors all come from a man in his fifties or sixties who received an inactivated influenza vaccine. Each CDR3 is given with its conserved first and last residue. D genes are given only for firm matches. For some rows the clone size is stated as once, few or many, or as a class when expanded; others skip it.

v_gene: TRBV6-5; abundance: few; d_gene: NA; j_gene: TRBJ1-1; CDR3nt: TGTGCCAGCAGTTACACGGGAAAAGGGGCTGAAGCTTTCTTT; CDR3aa: CASSYTGKGAEAFF
v_gene: TRBV12-3/TRBV12-4; abundance: few; d_gene: NA; j_gene: TRBJ2-3; CDR3nt: TGTGCCAGCAGTTTTGTTAGGTTAGACACAGATACGCAGTATTTT; CDR3aa: CASSFVRLDTDTQYF
v_gene: TRBV12-3/TRBV12-4; abundance: few; d_gene: TRBD2; j_gene: TRBJ2-1; CDR3nt: TGTGCCAGCAGTCCCGGGACTAGCACTGGACCACATGAGCAGTTCTTC; CDR3aa: CASSPGTSTGPHEQFF
v_gene: TRBV20-1; abundance: NA; d_gene: NA; j_gene: TRBJ2-1; CDR3nt: TGCAGTGCTAGACAGACAGGCTCGTGGGGTGAGCAGTTCTTC; CDR3aa: CSARQTGSWGEQFF
v_gene: TRBV5-5; abundance: few; d_gene: NA; j_gene: TRBJ2-7; CDR3nt: TGTGCCAGCAGCTTGTTTCAGGGAGCCTACGAGCAGTACTTC; CDR3aa: CASSLFQGAYEQYF
v_gene: TRBV29-1; abundance: medium-sized; d_gene: TRBD2; j_gene: TRBJ2-3; CDR3nt: TGCAGCGTTGAATTCCTATCGGCAACGGGAGGGAGCACAGATACGCAGTATTTT; CDR3aa: CSVEFLSATGGSTDTQYF
v_gene: TRBV29-1; abundance: few; d_gene: NA; j_gene: TRBJ1-5; CDR3nt: TGCAGCGTCGGCACGGGTTTCAGCAATCAGCCCCAGCATTTT; CDR3aa: CSVGTGFSNQPQHF
v_gene: TRBV27; abundance: NA; d_gene: NA; j_gene: TRBJ2-7; CDR3nt: TGTGCCAGCAGTTCCAGGGTTCAAGCCAGCTCCTACGAGCAGTACTTC; CDR3aa: CASSSRVQASSYEQYF
v_gene: TRBV5-1; abundance: NA; d_gene: NA; j_gene: TRBJ2-1; CDR3nt: TGCGCCAGCAGCTTGGGGGGGCAGGAGCAGTTCTTC; CDR3aa: CASSLGGQEQFF
v_gene: TRBV21-1; abundance: NA; d_gene: NA; j_gene: TRBJ2-5; CDR3nt: TGTGCCAGCAGCAAACCCCGGGACAACTTTACCAAGCTTAAAGAGACCCAGTACTTC; CDR3aa: CASSKPRDNFTKLKETQYF
v_gene: TRBV12-3/TRBV12-4; abundance: many; d_gene: NA; j_gene: TRBJ1-3; CDR3nt: TGTGCCAGCAGGATAGGTGGAAACACCATATATTTT; CDR3aa: CASRIGGNTIYF
v_gene: TRBV12-3/TRBV12-4; abundance: many; d_gene: NA; j_gene: TRBJ1-2; CDR3nt: TGTGCCAGCAGTCCGCGCCGGACAGAAATCTATGGCTACACCTTC; CDR3aa: CASSPRRTEIYGYTF
v_gene: TRBV18; abundance: few; d_gene: NA; j_gene: TRBJ1-2; CDR3nt: TGTGCCAGCTCACCAGTTTTCGGGACGGCGGTTGTCGGTGGCTACACCTTC; CDR3aa: CASSPVFGTAVVGGYTF
v_gene: TRBV7-6; abundance: few; d_gene: TRBD1; j_gene: TRBJ1-4; CDR3nt: TGTGCCAGCAGCTTAAGGGGACAGGGGAATGAAAAACTGTTTTTT; CDR3aa: CASSLRGQGNEKLFF
v_gene: TRBV29-1; abundance: few; d_gene: NA; j_gene: TRBJ1-2; CDR3nt: TGCAGCGTTAGGGACCTTTCCGGCTACACCTTC; CDR3aa: CSVRDLSGYTF
v_gene: TRBV28; abundance: few; d_gene: NA; j_gene: TRBJ1-5; CDR3nt: TGTGCCAGCACCCGCGGGGTCAATCAGCCCCAGCATTTT; CDR3aa: CASTRGVNQPQHF
v_gene: TRBV6-1; abundance: few; d_gene: TRBD1; j_gene: TRBJ2-7; CDR3nt: TGTGCCAGCAGAACTGCCGGGACAGGGCCCGGGGAGCAGTACTTC; CDR3aa: CASRTAGTGPGEQYF
v_gene: TRBV7-8; abundance: NA; d_gene: TRBD1; j_gene: TRBJ1-2; CDR3nt: TGTGCCAGCAGCTTAGATAGGGACAGGGGCATCAGCTATGGCTACACCTTC; CDR3aa: CASSLDRDRGISYGYTF
v_gene: TRBV19; abundance: NA; d_gene: NA; j_gene: TRBJ1-2; CDR3nt: TGTGCCAGTAGTAATTCGGTAGCGGCCGGCTACACCTTC; CDR3aa: CASSNSVAAGYTF
v_gene: TRBV10-3; abundance: NA; d_gene: TRBD1; j_gene: TRBJ2-2; CDR3nt: TGTGCCATCAAACTAACAGGGGACACCGGGGAGCTGTTTTTT; CDR3aa: CAIKLTGDTGELFF
v_gene: TRBV5-1; abundance: NA; d_gene: NA; j_gene: TRBJ1-6; CDR3nt: TGCGCCAGCAGCTTGGCCGAGGATTCACCCCTCCACTTT; CDR3aa: CASSLAEDSPLHF
v_gene: TRBV29-1; abundance: many; d_gene: TRBD2; j_gene: TRBJ2-1; CDR3nt: TGCAGCTGCCTGCGGGAGGGCCCCGGTGAGCAGTTCTTC; CDR3aa: CSCLREGPGEQFF
v_gene: TRBV12-3/TRBV12-4; abundance: NA; d_gene: TRBD1; j_gene: TRBJ2-1; CDR3nt: TGTGCCAGCAGTTGGGGACAGGGGAAGATGTATGAGCAGTTCTTC; CDR3aa: CASSWGQGKMYEQFF
v_gene: TRBV20-1; abundance: once; d_gene: NA; j_gene: TRBJ2-2; CDR3nt: TGCAGTGCGGCCGGGACAACGAACACCGGGGAGCTGTTTTTT; CDR3aa: CSAAGTTNTGELFF
v_gene: TRBV7-2; abundance: NA; d_gene: NA; j_gene: TRBJ2-7; CDR3nt: TGTGCCAGCAGAGACACGGGGCCCTACGAGCAGTACTTC; CDR3aa: CASRDTGPYEQYF
v_gene: TRBV25-1; abundance: few; d_gene: TRBD1; j_gene: TRBJ1-2; CDR3nt: TGTGCCAGCAGTGAATATAGGACAGGGAGCGGCTACACCTTC; CDR3aa: CASSEYRTGSGYTF
v_gene: TRBV3-1; abundance: few; d_gene: NA; j_gene: TRBJ2-7; CDR3nt: TGTGCCAGCAGCCCCACCGCCCTCTACGAGCAGTACTTC; CDR3aa: CASSPTALYEQYF
v_gene: TRBV12-3/TRBV12-4; abundance: NA; d_gene: NA; j_gene: TRBJ1-2; CDR3nt: TGTGCCAGCAGTGCCGACACCTACTATGGCTACACCTTC; CDR3aa: CASSADTYYGYTF